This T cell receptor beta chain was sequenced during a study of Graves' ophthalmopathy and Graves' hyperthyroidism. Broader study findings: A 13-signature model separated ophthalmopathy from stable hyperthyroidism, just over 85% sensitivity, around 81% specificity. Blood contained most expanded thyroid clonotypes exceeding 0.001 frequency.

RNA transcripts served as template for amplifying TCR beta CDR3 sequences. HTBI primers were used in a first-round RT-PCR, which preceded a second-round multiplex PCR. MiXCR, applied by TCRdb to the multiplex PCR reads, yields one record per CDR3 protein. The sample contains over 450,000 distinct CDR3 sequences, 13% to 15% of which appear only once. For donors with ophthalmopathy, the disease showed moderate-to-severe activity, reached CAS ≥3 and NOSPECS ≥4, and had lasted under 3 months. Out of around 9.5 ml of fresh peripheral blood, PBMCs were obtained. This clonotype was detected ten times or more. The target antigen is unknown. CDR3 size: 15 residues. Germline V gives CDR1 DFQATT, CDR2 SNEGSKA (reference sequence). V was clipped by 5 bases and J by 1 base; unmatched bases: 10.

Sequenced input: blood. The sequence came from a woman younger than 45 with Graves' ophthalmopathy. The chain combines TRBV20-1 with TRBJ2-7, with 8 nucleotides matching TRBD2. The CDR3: CSAFQLADLSYEQYF. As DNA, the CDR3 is TGCAGTGCTTTTCAACTAGCGGACTTATCCTACGAGCAGTACTTC.